This T cell receptor (beta chain) came from a study of glioma-infiltrating T cells. Trimming removed 8 bases at V and 2 bases at J, with 18 bases between. CDR3 length: 15 residues. The germline CDR1 and CDR2 sequences are MGHRA and YSYEKL. As to this clonotype: Just one base apart from a much larger clone, this may be a read error.

Using RNA template, CDR3s of TCR alpha and beta were amplified with iRepertoire arm-PCR. For one-step reverse transcription and amplification, about 90-450 ng of tissue mRNA or PBMC total RNA was used. TCRdb processed the multiplex PCR reads anew with MiXCR; each CDR3 protein has one entry. The sample has roughly 42,000 distinct CDR3 sequences, 20% to 25% seen once. This TCR was recovered from a human donor with low-grade glioma or glioblastoma, undergoing nonglioma brain surgery, or in good health (not recorded which). Specimen: glioma tissue, nonneoplastic brain tissue, or PBMCs (not recorded which). The chain combines TRBV4-1 with TRBJ2-5, with D perhaps assigned TRBD1 or TRBD2 (5 bases each). The CDR3: CASGRPGTGQETQYF. CDR3 DNA sequence: TGCGCCAGCGGCCGTCCCGGGACGGGACAAGAGACCCAGTACTTC.